The 27 T cell receptor beta chains presented below share a single source sample, sequenced in a study of T cell responses to AZD1222 COVID-19 vaccine. The table came from immunoSEQ multiplex PCR; TCRdb's copy has only in-frame clones and leaves some out. This table holds around 250,000 clones, roughly 93% found once. This sample comprised peripheral blood, obtained on day 0 of AZD1222 vaccination. The receptors originated from an adult in good health.

This sequence joins TRBV5-4 and TRBJ2-5, with 9 bases lining up with TRBD2. CDR3 length: 15 residues. Germline CDR1 SGHNT, CDR2 YYREEE (reference sequence). V shed 0 bases and J 2 bases; nucleotides not matched to a gene: 2. The CDR3 is CASSLGTSGQETQYF. CDR3 DNA sequence: TGTGCCAGCAGCTTGGGTACTAGCGGGCAAGAGACCCAGTACTTC.

This sequence joins TRBV18 and TRBJ2-7, with 10 bases aligning to TRBD1. The CDR3 totals 14 residues. Germline CDR1 KGHSH, CDR2 LQKENI. J was trimmed by 5 bases and V by 3 bases; bases with no gene match: 4. In DNA form, the CDR3 reads TGTGCCAGCTCACCCGGGACAGGGGATAACGAGCAGTACTTC. Residues: CASSPGTGDNEQYF.

The chain uses TRBV19 and TRBJ2-2; unclear D gene. This CDR3 has 14 residues. V dropped 6 bases and J dropped 6 bases, with 14 bases sitting between them. Germline loops: CDR1 LNHDA, CDR2 SQIVND (reference sequence). The CDR3 DNA sequence: TGTGCCAGTAGCCCTCCCCGGGCCTCCGGGGAGCTGTTTTTT. Translation gives CASSPPRASGELFF.

The chain carries TRBV5-6 and TRBJ2-7; perhaps TRBD1 as D (6 bases). The CDR3 has 13 residues. Trimming removed 2 bases from V and 5 bases from J, with 11 bases in between. CDR1 and CDR2 from the germline V gene are SGHDT and YYEEEE. The CDR3 protein is CASSFTGPDEQYF. CDR3 DNA: TGTGCCAGCAGCTTTACAGGGCCAGACGAGCAGTACTTC.

V usage is TRBV6-5 and J usage is TRBJ2-3, with 7 bases that match TRBD2. The CDR3 is 15 amino acids. The V and J ends lost 7 bases and 0 bases, in that order; junction bases with no gene match: 7. Per germline, CDR1 MNHEY and CDR2 SVGAGI. This chain's CDR3 is CASTLQRGSTDTQYF. DNA for the CDR3: TGTGCCAGCACATTACAGCGGGGAAGCACAGATACGCAGTATTTT.

The rearrangement joins TRBV11-1 to TRBJ1-1; tentative D call: TRBD1 (6 bases). V was pared by 8 bases and J by 0 bases, with 10 bases between. The length of the CDR3 is 13 residues. CDR1 is SGHAT, CDR2 FQDESV, per germline (reference sequence). Here the CDR3 DNA reads TGTGCCAGCGGCAGGGGCATGAACACTGAAGCTTTCTTT. Its protein is CASGRGMNTEAFF.

CDR3 in DNA: TGCAGCGTTCAGGGCGGGGATCAGCCCCAGCATTTT. It codes for CSVQGGDQPQHF. The chain combines TRBV29-1 with TRBJ1-5; perhaps TRBD1 as D (5 bases). Germline V gene data show CDR1 as SQVTM and CDR2 as ANQGSEA. The CDR3 is made up of 12 amino acids. V gave up 5 bases and J gave up 5 bases, with 10 bases separating them. The variable domain in full, completed from reference TRBV29-1 and TRBJ1-5, reads SAVISQKPSRDICQRGTSLTIQCQVDSQVTMMFWYRQQPGQSLTLIATANQGSEATYESGFVIDKFPISRPNLTFSTLTVSNMSPEDSSIYLCSVQGGDQPQHFGDGTRLSIL.

The chain combines TRBV7-2 with TRBJ2-1; no clear D. Trimming stripped 2 bases from V and 7 bases from J, with 18 bases between. Germline V CDR1 and CDR2: SGHTA, FQGNSA. The CDR3 has 16 amino acids. The chain's CDR3 is CASSLTHVSLGNEQFF. The CDR3 DNA reads TGTGCCAGCAGCTTAACCCACGTAAGCTTGGGGAATGAGCAGTTCTTC. Supplemented by reference TRBV7-2 and TRBJ2-1, the full variable domain reads GAGVSQSPSNKVTEKGKDVELRCDPISGHTALYWYRQSLGQGLEFLIYFQGNSAPDKSGLPSDRFSAERTGGSVSTLTIQRTQQEDSAVYLCASSLTHVSLGNEQFFGPGTRLTVL.

The rearrangement uses TRBV28 and TRBJ1-1; D ambiguous. In germline, CDR1 is MDHEN, CDR2 SYDVKM. This CDR3 is built from 13 residues. The ends were cut back, 3 bases at V and 4 bases at J, with 9 bases in the middle. CDR3 nucleotide sequence: TGTGCCAGCAGTTTTTGGGGTCCCACTGAAGCTTTCTTT. It codes for CASSFWGPTEAFF. Full variable domain (rest looked up from reference TRBV28 and TRBJ1-1): DVKVTQSSRYLVKRTGEKVFLECVQDMDHENMFWYRQDPGLGLRLIYFSYDVKMKEKGDIPEGYSVSREKKERFSLILESASTNQTSMYLCASSFWGPTEAFFGQGTRLTVV.

This sequence joins TRBV6-5 and TRBJ2-2; tentatively, D is TRBD1 (6 bases). The germline CDR1 and CDR2 sequences are MNHEY and SVGAGI. With 7 bases removed from V and 6 bases from J, the gap between germline ends came to 12 bases. The CDR3 sequence is 13 residues long. CDR3: CASTQTGSGELFF. The CDR3 nucleotides are TGTGCCAGCACCCAAACAGGGTCCGGGGAGCTGTTTTTT.

The genes are TRBV28 and TRBJ1-4; D is undetermined. Germline CDR1 and CDR2: MDHEN and SYDVKM. The CDR3 consists of 12 residues. V was clipped by 10 bases and J by 7 bases, with 13 bases between them. The CDR3 bases are TGTGCCACCGGAGGGTTGGGTGAAAAACTGTTTTTT. Encoded protein: CATGGLGEKLFF.

The chain has TRBV7-9 and TRBJ2-3; perhaps D is TRBD1 or TRBD2 (5 bases each). Germline V gene data show CDR1 as SEHNR and CDR2 as FQNEAQ (reference sequence). V gave up 1 base and J gave up 6 bases, with 8 bases separating them. This CDR3 contains 13 residues. CDR3 sequence reads: CASSLGGKDTQYF. CDR3 bases: TGTGCCAGCAGCTTAGGGGGGAAGGATACGCAGTATTTT. Full variable domain (missing parts from reference TRBV7-9 and TRBJ2-3): DTGVSQNPRHKITKRGQNVTFRCDPISEHNRLYWYRQTLGQGPEFLTYFQNEAQLEKSRLLSDRFSAERPKGSFSTLEIQRTEQGDSAMYLCASSLGGKDTQYFGPGTRLTVL.

A word on this clone: A much larger clone is a single base away; this may be a read error. The chain has TRBV6-5 and TRBJ2-1; 11 bases match TRBD2. The CDR3 loop spans 15 amino acids. The J segment lost 3 bases and the V segment lost 6 bases, leaving 4 bases of the junction unmatched. Looked up from germline, CDR1 is MNHEY and CDR2 is SVGAGI. The CDR3 DNA sequence: TGTGCCAGCAGCCAGGGACTAGCGGACTACAATGAGCAGTTCTTC. Its translation is CASSQGLADYNEQFF.

This rearrangement joins TRBV12-3 or TRBV12-4 to TRBJ2-4, with D maybe TRBD2 (5 bases). The germline V and J ends were trimmed by 9 bases and 0 bases, with 9 bases remaining between them. The CDR3 covers 13 residues. This CDR3 is CASTDLAKNIQYF. The CDR3 region has the DNA TGTGCCAGTACGGACTTAGCCAAAAACATTCAGTACTTC.

This clone has just one count. The chain uses TRBV28 and TRBJ1-5; maybe TRBD1 (5 bases). Germline V gene sequence: CDR1 MDHEN, CDR2 SYDVKM. V lost 8 bases and J lost 4, with 21 bases in between. The CDR3 spans 16 residues. CDR3 in DNA: TGTGCCAGCTCAGTTTATGGAGCAGGGAGTAATCAGCCCCAGCATTTT. It codes for CASSVYGAGSNQPQHF.

The rearrangement uses TRBV10-3 and TRBJ1-2; D gene ambiguous. V lost 7 bases and J lost 13, with 22 bases in between. CDR3 length: 13 residues. Germline values: CDR1 ENHRY, CDR2 SYGVKD. CDR3 DNA sequence: TGTGCCATCAAGGACCCCCTCCAGGTCCAGTTCACCTTC. This encodes CAIKDPLQVQFTF.

This sequence joins TRBV7-2 and TRBJ2-1, with 9 bases identical to TRBD2. V trimming: 0 bases; J trimming: 9 bases; junction bases outside the gene matches: 9. Germline V lookup: CDR1 SGHTA, CDR2 FQGNSA. The CDR3 is 16 residues long. In DNA, the CDR3 is TGTGCCAGCAGCTTAGCGGGGGTAGCGGGGGTTGCTGAGCAGTTCTTC. Its translation is CASSLAGVAGVAEQFF.

The chain carries TRBV2 and TRBJ2-5; D unclear. V gave up 3 bases and J gave up 4 bases, with 9 bases separating them. The CDR3 runs 13 residues. The germline V gene has CDR1 SNHLY and CDR2 FYNNEI. For the CDR3, the DNA is TGTGCCAGCAGTGATTGGGCAGCAGAGACCCAGTACTTC. Amino acid sequence: CASSDWAAETQYF. The entire variable domain, with the rest obtained from reference TRBV2 and TRBJ2-5, is as follows: EPEVTQTPSHQVTQMGQEVILRCVPISNHLYFYWYRQILGQKVEFLVSFYNNEISEKSEIFDDQFSVERPDGSNFTLKIRSTKLEDSAMYFCASSDWAAETQYFGPGTRLLVL.

This sequence joins TRBV2 and TRBJ1-5, with D possibly being TRBD1 (6 bases). Trimming took 4 bases from V and 0 from J, leaving 16 bases between them. CDR3 length: 17 amino acids. Germline loops: CDR1 SNHLY, CDR2 FYNNEI. The CDR3 DNA reads as TGTGCCAGCAGTGCCCTGGACAGCCAACATAGCAATCAGCCCCAGCATTTT. Amino acids: CASSALDSQHSNQPQHF.

V usage is TRBV25-1 and J usage is TRBJ1-6, with D possibly being TRBD1 (6 bases). CDR3 length equals 14 residues. Per the germline V gene, CDR1 is MGHDK and CDR2 is SYGVNS. V shed 6 bases and J shed 10 bases, with 16 bases lying between them. The CDR3 here is CASSREGGRSPLHF. CDR3 coding DNA: TGTGCCAGCAGCCGTGAGGGGGGGCGATCACCCCTCCACTTT.

The chain joins TRBV7-2 to TRBJ2-4; 7 positions agree with TRBD2. V lost 0 bases, J lost 2 bases, and 13 bases stayed unmatched. The CDR3 loop spans 19 amino acids. Germline V CDR1 and CDR2: SGHTA, FQGNSA. The chain's CDR3 is CASSLAGLVRGVSKNIQYF. CDR3 in DNA: TGTGCCAGCAGCTTAGCTGGTCTGGTACGGGGGGTGTCCAAAAACATTCAGTACTTC.

The genes are TRBV6-2 or TRBV6-3 and TRBJ1-2; D is unclear. Germline CDR1 reads MNHEY; CDR2 reads SVGEGT. The CDR3 sequence is 14 residues long. The V and J ends lost 2 bases and 8 bases respectively, with 15 bases between them. CDR3 loop: CASSYGEATDGYTF. CDR3 sequence (DNA): TGTGCCAGCAGTTACGGGGAGGCGACGGACGGCTACACCTTC.

This sequence joins TRBV2 and TRBJ2-6; D is ambiguous. With 10 bases removed from V and 8 bases from J, the gap between germline ends came to 9 bases. The germline CDR1 and CDR2 sequences are SNHLY and FYNNEI. This CDR3 is built from 11 residues. CDR3 in amino acids: CATLMTNVLTF. CDR3 DNA sequence: TGTGCCACCTTAATGACCAACGTCCTGACTTTC. The full variable domain, completed using reference TRBV2 and TRBJ2-6, is EPEVTQTPSHQVTQMGQEVILRCVPISNHLYFYWYRQILGQKVEFLVSFYNNEISEKSEIFDDQFSVERPDGSNFTLKIRSTKLEDSAMYFCATLMTNVLTFGAGSRLTVL.

The chain employs TRBV28 and TRBJ2-3; 8 positions agree with TRBD2. CDR3 length equals 17 residues. Germline-derived CDR1 and CDR2 are MDHEN and SYDVKM. J gave up 4 bases and V 4 bases, and 13 bases lay outside the gene matches. The CDR3 DNA is TGTGCCAGCAGTTCCCCCGCCGGGACTAGGTGGGCAGATACGCAGTATTTT. Translated, it gives CASSSPAGTRWADTQYF.

As DNA, the CDR3 is TGCGCCAGCAGCCAAGGGTACAGCCCTAATGAAAAACTGTTTTTT. Amino acid sequence: CASSQGYSPNEKLFF. V is TRBV4-1 and J is TRBJ1-4; D call uncertain. CDR1 is MGHRA and CDR2 is YSYEKL in the germline V gene. Trimming pared 1 base from V and 3 bases from J, leaving 9 bases between. The CDR3 runs to 15 residues.

This chain connects TRBV28 to TRBJ1-6; perhaps TRBD1 as D (6 bases). The CDR3 length is 16 residues. Trimming removed 7 bases from V and 7 bases from J, with 20 bases in between. Germline loops: CDR1 MDHEN, CDR2 SYDVKM. CDR3 in amino acids: CASKSPKTGRNSPLHF. CDR3 bases: TGTGCCAGCAAAAGCCCCAAAACAGGGCGGAATTCACCCCTCCACTTT.

This rearrangement joins TRBV12-3 or TRBV12-4 to TRBJ1-1; D perhaps matches TRBD1 (6 bases). The V end was cut by 7 bases, the J end by 4 bases, with 13 bases between. The CDR3 consists of 13 residues. CDR3: CASTSGVSTEAFF. CDR3 DNA: TGTGCCAGCACGTCAGGGGTGAGCACTGAAGCTTTCTTT.